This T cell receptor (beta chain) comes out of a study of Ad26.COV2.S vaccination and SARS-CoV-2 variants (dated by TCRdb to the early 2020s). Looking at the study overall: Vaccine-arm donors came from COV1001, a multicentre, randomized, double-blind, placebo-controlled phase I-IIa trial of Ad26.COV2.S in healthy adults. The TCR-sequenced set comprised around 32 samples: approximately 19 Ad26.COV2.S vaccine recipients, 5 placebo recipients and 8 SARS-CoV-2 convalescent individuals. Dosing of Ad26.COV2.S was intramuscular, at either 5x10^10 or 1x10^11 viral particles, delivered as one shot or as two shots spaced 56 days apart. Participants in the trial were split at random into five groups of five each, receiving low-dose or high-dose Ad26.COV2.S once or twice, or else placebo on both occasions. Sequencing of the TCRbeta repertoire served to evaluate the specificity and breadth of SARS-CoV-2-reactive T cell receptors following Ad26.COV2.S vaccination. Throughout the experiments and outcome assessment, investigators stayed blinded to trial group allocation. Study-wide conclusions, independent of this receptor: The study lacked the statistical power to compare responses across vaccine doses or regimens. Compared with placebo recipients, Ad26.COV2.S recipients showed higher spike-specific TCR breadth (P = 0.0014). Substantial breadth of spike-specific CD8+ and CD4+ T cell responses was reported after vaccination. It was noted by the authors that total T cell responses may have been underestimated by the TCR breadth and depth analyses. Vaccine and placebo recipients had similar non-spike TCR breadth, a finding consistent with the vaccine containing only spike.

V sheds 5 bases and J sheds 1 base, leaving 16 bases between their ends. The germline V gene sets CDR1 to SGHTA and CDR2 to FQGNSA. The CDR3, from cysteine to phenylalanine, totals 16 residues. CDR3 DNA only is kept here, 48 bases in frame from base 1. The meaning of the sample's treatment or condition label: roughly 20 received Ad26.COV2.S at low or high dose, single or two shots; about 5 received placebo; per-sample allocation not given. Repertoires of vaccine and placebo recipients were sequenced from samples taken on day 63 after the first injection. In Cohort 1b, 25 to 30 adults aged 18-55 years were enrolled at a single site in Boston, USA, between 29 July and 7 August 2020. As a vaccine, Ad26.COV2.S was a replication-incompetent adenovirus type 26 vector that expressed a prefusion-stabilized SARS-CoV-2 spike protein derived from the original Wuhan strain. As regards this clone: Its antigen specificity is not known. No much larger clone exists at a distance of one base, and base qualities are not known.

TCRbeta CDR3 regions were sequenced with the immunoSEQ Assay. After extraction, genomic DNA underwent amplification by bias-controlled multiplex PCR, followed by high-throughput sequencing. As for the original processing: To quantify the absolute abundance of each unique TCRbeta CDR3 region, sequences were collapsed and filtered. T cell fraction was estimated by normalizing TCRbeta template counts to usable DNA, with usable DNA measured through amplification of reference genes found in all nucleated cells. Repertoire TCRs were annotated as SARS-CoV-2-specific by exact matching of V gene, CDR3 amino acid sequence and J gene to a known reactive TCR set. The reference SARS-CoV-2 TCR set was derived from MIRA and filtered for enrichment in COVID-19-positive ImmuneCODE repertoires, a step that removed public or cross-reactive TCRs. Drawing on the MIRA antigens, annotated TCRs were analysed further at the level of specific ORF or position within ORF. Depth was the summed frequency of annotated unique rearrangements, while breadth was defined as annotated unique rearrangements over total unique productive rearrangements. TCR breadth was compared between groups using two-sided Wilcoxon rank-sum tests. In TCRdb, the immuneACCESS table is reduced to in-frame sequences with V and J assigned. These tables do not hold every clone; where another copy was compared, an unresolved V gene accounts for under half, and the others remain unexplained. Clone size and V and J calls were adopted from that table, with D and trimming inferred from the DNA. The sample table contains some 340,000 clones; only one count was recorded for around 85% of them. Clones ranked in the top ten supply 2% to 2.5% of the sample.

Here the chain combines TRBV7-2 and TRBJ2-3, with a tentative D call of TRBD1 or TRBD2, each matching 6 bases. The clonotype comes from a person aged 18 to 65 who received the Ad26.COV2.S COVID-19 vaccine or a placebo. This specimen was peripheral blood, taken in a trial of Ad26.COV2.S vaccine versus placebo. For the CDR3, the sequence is CASSQPPGAGTDTQYF. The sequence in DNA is TGTGCCAGCAGCCAGCCCCCGGGGGCTGGCACAGATACGCAGTATTTT.